This is a list of T cell receptor beta chains from one sample in a study of T cells in Graves' hyperthyroidism and ophthalmopathy. TCRdb re-derived calls from the multiplex PCR reads in MiXCR, one entry per CDR3 protein. The table lists about 290,000 distinct CDR3 sequences, around 20% of them singletons. The sample taken for sequencing was blood. The receptors originated from a middle-aged man with Graves' ophthalmopathy. Each CDR3 is given with its conserved first and last residue. A D gene is named only where the DNA matches it firmly. The size entry is marked missing in some rows and otherwise reads once, few, many or a size class.

clone_size,j_call,v_call,d_call,cdr3_length,cdr3_nt,cdr3_aa
few,TRBJ2-3,TRBV29-1,-,14,TGCAGCGTAGACATAGCGGAGGGCACAGATACGCAGTATTTT,CSVDIAEGTDTQYF
-,TRBJ2-7,TRBV27,-,15,TGTGCCAGCAGTCCAAGGGGCCGACTCACTAACGAGCAGTACTTC,CASSPRGRLTNEQYF
-,TRBJ1-5,TRBV3-1,-,15,TGTGCCAGCAGTTACACAGCCTATAGCAATCAGCCCCAGCATTTT,CASSYTAYSNQPQHF
-,TRBJ1-1,TRBV30,-,13,TGTGCCTGGAGTGTACTGGAAAACACTGAAGCTTTCTTT,CAWSVLENTEAFF
-,TRBJ2-5,TRBV3-1,-,14,TGTGCCAGCGTCGTGAGTTCCGCTCGAGAGACCCAGTACTTC,CASVVSSARETQYF
many,TRBJ2-1,TRBV13,-,16,TGTGCCAGCAGCTTAATTACGGGAGAGGTAATAAATGAGCAGTTCTTC,CASSLITGEVINEQFF
once,TRBJ2-6,TRBV6-2/TRBV6-3,TRBD2,20,TGTGCCAGCAGTTTCTTGGGGCCGGGTAGCGGGAGAAATGGGGCCAACGTCCTGACTTTC,CASSFLGPGSGRNGANVLTF
few,TRBJ2-1,TRBV20-1,-,13,TGCAGTGCTAGAGAACAGGGATTCAATGAGCAGTTCTTC,CSAREQGFNEQFF
few,TRBJ2-7,TRBV6-1,-,15,TGTGCCAGCAGTGAAGGTCGGGCGGGGCCCTACGAGCAGTACTTC,CASSEGRAGPYEQYF
few,TRBJ2-1,TRBV12-3/TRBV12-4,-,12,TGTGCCAGCAGTTCACTGTACAATGAGCAGTTCTTC,CASSSLYNEQFF
-,TRBJ2-2,TRBV7-9,-,15,TGTGCCAGCAGCTTAGGTTCCGGGAACACCGGGGAGCTGTTTTTT,CASSLGSGNTGELFF
-,TRBJ1-2,TRBV20-1,-,14,TGCAGTGCTAGAGAGGGAGAGGGGCCAACGGGCTACACCTTC,CSAREGEGPTGYTF
many,TRBJ2-3,TRBV12-3/TRBV12-4,TRBD2,17,TGTGCCAGCAGCCAGACTAGCGGGAGGGCGACGGGAGATACGCAGTATTTT,CASSQTSGRATGDTQYF
few,TRBJ1-5,TRBV30,-,12,TGTGCCTGGAGCTATTCCAATCAGCCCCAGCATTTT,CAWSYSNQPQHF
-,TRBJ2-2,TRBV5-4,-,13,TGTGCCAGCAGCGACACAAGGCCCGGGGAGCTGTTTTTT,CASSDTRPGELFF
many,TRBJ2-1,TRBV28,TRBD2,16,TGTGCCAGCAGTGGAGAGGCGGGGGGCTGGTTGAATGAGCAGTTCTTC,CASSGEAGGWLNEQFF
many,TRBJ1-1,TRBV7-9,-,15,TGTGCCAGCAGCTTAGGAGGGCGCCCGAACACTGAAGCTTTCTTT,CASSLGGRPNTEAFF
many,TRBJ2-1,TRBV6-1,-,14,TGTGCCAGCAGTCAAATACTAGGGGGGATAGAGCAGTTCTTC,CASSQILGGIEQFF
-,TRBJ1-1,TRBV27,TRBD1,14,TGTGCCAGCAGTGTCTCCGGGACAGGGTCCAAAGCTTTCTTT,CASSVSGTGSKAFF
-,TRBJ1-1,TRBV11-2,-,15,TGTGCCAGCAGCCCTATAAAAGGACGGCACGCTGAAGCTTTCTTT,CASSPIKGRHAEAFF
few,TRBJ2-3,TRBV24-1,TRBD2,17,TGTGCCACCAGTGATTGGAGCGGGAGGGCGCGGGCAGATACGCAGTATTTT,CATSDWSGRARADTQYF
-,TRBJ2-3,TRBV10-3,-,12,TGTGCCATTAGAGTAGCGAGCGATACGCAGTATTTT,CAIRVASDTQYF
-,TRBJ2-7,TRBV28,TRBD2,15,TGTGCCAGCACCCTTCTAGCGGGAGTCTCCTACGAGCAGTACTTC,CASTLLAGVSYEQYF
-,TRBJ2-1,TRBV19,-,13,TGTGCCAGTAGTGCTTCTACCCCCAATGAGCAGTTCTTC,CASSASTPNEQFF
few,TRBJ2-5,TRBV5-4,TRBD2,14,TGTGCCAGCAGCTACGGGACTAGCGGGAGGGCCTTTAACTTC,CASSYGTSGRAFNF
medium-sized,TRBJ1-1,TRBV11-2,-,13,TGTGCCAGCAGCTTAGTTATCGGAGCTGAAGCTTTCTTT,CASSLVIGAEAFF
few,TRBJ2-7,TRBV28,TRBD1,12,TGTGCCAGCAGTGCCGACAGGGTTGGGCAGTACTTC,CASSADRVGQYF
many,TRBJ2-7,TRBV11-2,-,14,TGTGCCAGCAGCGCGAGTTCGGGGCGCTACGAGCAGTACTTC,CASSASSGRYEQYF
-,TRBJ2-3,TRBV7-9,-,15,TGTGCCAGCAGCTTAGATGTGGGGCCGGGAGATACGCAGTATTTT,CASSLDVGPGDTQYF
-,TRBJ2-1,TRBV29-1,TRBD2,15,TGCAGCGTTGAGTTTCTAGCGGGAGTCTACAATGAGCAGTTCTTC,CSVEFLAGVYNEQFF
many,TRBJ2-3,TRBV11-2,TRBD1,14,TGTGCCAGCAACCAGGGGGCCCCGGCAGATACGCAGTATTTT,CASNQGAPADTQYF
-,TRBJ2-7,TRBV12-3/TRBV12-4,TRBD1,13,TGTGCCAGCAGTCTAACAGGGGACTACGAGCAGTACTTC,CASSLTGDYEQYF
many,TRBJ1-2,TRBV20-1,-,13,TGCAGTGCTAGAGTCCAGCGGAGCTATGGCTACACCTTC,CSARVQRSYGYTF
few,TRBJ2-7,TRBV19,-,14,TGTGCCAGTAGTATAGGGGACATCTCCTACGAGCAGTACTTC,CASSIGDISYEQYF
many,TRBJ1-5,TRBV30,-,13,TGTGCCTGGAGCCCCGGCCCTAATCAGCCCCAGCATTTT,CAWSPGPNQPQHF
-,TRBJ2-7,TRBV9,TRBD1,15,TGTGCCAGCAGCGTAGTAGGACAGGGGGCAGAGGAGCAGTACTTC,CASSVVGQGAEEQYF
few,TRBJ2-1,TRBV27,TRBD2,15,TGTGCCAGCAGCACAACTAGCGGGATGGGGAATGAGCAGTTCTTC,CASSTTSGMGNEQFF